The clone carrying this T cell receptor (beta chain) has a handful of counts. This entry comes from a study of T cells in localized non-small cell lung cancer. TCRdb's copy holds only in-frame clones and misses some; the assay was immunoSEQ multiplex PCR. The sample holds 59,000 or so clones, more than 85% seen once. Germline CDR1 reads LNHDA; CDR2 reads SQIVND (reference sequence). V shed 5 bases, J shed 6 bases, and the junction held 8 bases outside the gene matches. The CDR3 runs 14 residues. The sequencing used peripheral blood, collected before any cancer treatment. This TCR was sampled from a man aged 35 to 70 with stage I lung adenocarcinoma. The chain has TRBV19 and TRBJ2-7; 9 bases agree with TRBD1. This chain's CDR3 is CASSPPGTGFEQYF. The CDR3 nucleotides read TGTGCCAGTAGTCCCCCCGGGACAGGGTTCGAGCAGTACTTC.